The TCR beta chain described here comes from a study of T cells in women clearing cervical HPV infection. Study-wide findings and caveats: Cases carried less TRBV6-7 than controls: approximately 0.1% versus 0.16%. Repertoire richness, not evenness, was significantly elevated in CIN3+ cases versus controls. Each sample's T-cell count was unknown, possibly confounding richness.

As to this clone: No antigen is known for it. The CDR3 end lies 3 residues beyond the end of the read and is filled in from the germline J gene.

The CDR3 contains 12 residues. Trimming at V came to 6 bases and at J to 8 bases, leaving 4 bases not matched to a gene. In germline, CDR1 is MDHEN, CDR2 SYDVKM. immunoSEQ multiplex PCR used an average of 1200 ng genomic DNA. The protocol was immunoSEQ multiplex PCR, while the TCRdb copy is restricted to in-frame clones and leaves out a portion. Its table lists around 20,000 clones. Sequencing used blood buffy coat. The rearrangement links TRBV28 to TRBJ2-1; 7 nucleotides align to TRBD1. This clonotype was sampled from a woman aged 18-70 years with a cervical HPV16 infection that either progressed to CIN3+ or cleared (not recorded which). Here the CDR3 reads CASRQGGHEQFF. The covered CDR3 bases are TGTGCCAGCAGACAAGGGGGCCATGAG.